Listed below are T cell receptor beta chains from one sample, sequenced in a study of cytomegalovirus exposure and HLA in healthy donors. Sequencing was performed with immunoSEQ multiplex PCR; in TCRdb, only in-frame clones are kept and a portion is missing. This repertoire includes approximately 180,000 clones. Sequencing input: PBMCs. Receptors originate from a man aged 30 to 39 in good health and CMV-seronegative. Each CDR3 is given without its conserved first and last residue. Each record gives: V gene, J gene, CDR3 protein.

TRBV29-1	TRBJ1-2	SVEGVPGDNYGYT
TRBV29-1	TRBJ2-7	SVWTGGAYEQY
TRBV6-4	TRBJ2-1	ASPQLASNEQF
TRBV19	TRBJ1-5	ASHLQGDNQPQH
TRBV6-1	TRBJ1-1	ASSQQGNTEAF
TRBV19	TRBJ1-4	ASSERGSSEKLF
TRBV9	TRBJ2-7	ASSVAIAGYEQY
TRBV7-8	TRBJ1-2	ASSSTGQGFGYT
TRBV6-1	TRBJ2-1	ASSPFGGSNNEQF
TRBV10-3	TRBJ1-5	AISESGDRGLQPQH
TRBV5-1	TRBJ2-7	ASRQGSYEQY
TRBV27	TRBJ2-7	ASSWGRASYEQY
TRBV15	TRBJ1-2	ATSRDRGNYGYT
TRBV6-5	TRBJ2-4	ASSLLQGAINIQY
TRBV14	TRBJ1-6	ASSVTGPNNSPLH
TRBV7-9	TRBJ2-5	ASSPSGSGETQY
TRBV10-3	TRBJ2-3	AINPSGRLDTQY
TRBV6-5	TRBJ1-2	ASSYQGVANYGYT
TRBV7-9	TRBJ2-1	ASFYEGLAGEEQF
TRBV12-5	TRBJ2-1	ASGTGGYRNEQF
TRBV11-2	TRBJ1-2	ASSLNPQGRIGYT
TRBV5-6	NA	ASSLNFREQY
TRBV5-5	TRBJ1-4	ASSPQWTANEKLF
TRBV6-5	TRBJ2-7	ASSYFPGLAASEQY
TRBV15	TRBJ1-1	ATSRDRFFDRANTEAF
TRBV19	TRBJ2-3	ASSNSREETDTQY
TRBV4-2	TRBJ1-5	ASSQQSWGGPGNQPQH
TRBV10-1	TRBJ1-1	ASSESPGVNTEAF
TRBV5-5	TRBJ1-5	ASSLDPAQGSNQPQH
TRBV11-2	TRBJ2-6	ASSLYSSGANVLT
TRBV27	TRBJ2-1	ASSLGSSGRPRGYNEQF
TRBV4-2	TRBJ1-3	ASSQIRTGGNTIY
TRBV30	TRBJ2-3	AWSVAGASVLLGTDTQY
TRBV7-9	TRBJ1-5	ASSLGEADQPQH
TRBV6-5	TRBJ1-6	ASSYRREVGSLLH
TRBV11-3	TRBJ2-7	ASSSGLAYEQY
TRBV11-1	TRBJ2-1	ASSLVAGGGYNEQF
TRBV7-9	TRBJ2-1	ASSLARDNEQF
TRBV9	TRBJ2-4	ASSRPGTGNIQY
TRBV7-9	TRBJ1-2	ASTGGGQPPHGYT
TRBV25-1	TRBJ1-4	ASSEYRGTGTEKLF
TRBV29-1	TRBJ2-2	SVAGQSTGELF
TRBV19	TRBJ1-5	ASSRTGDGNQPQH
TRBV19	TRBJ1-1	ATREGDAF
TRBV4-1	TRBJ2-2	ASSQVRDTGELF
TRBV19	TRBJ2-7	ASSARPGEQY
TRBV7-2	TRBJ2-4	ASSLAQGAAIIQY
TRBV6-5	TRBJ1-4	ASSYSGGPEKLF
TRBV6-5	TRBJ2-1	ASSYGGANEQF
TRBV7-9	TRBJ1-4	ASSLAVGASEKLF
TRBV5-4	TRBJ1-2	ASSVDRGQQDYGYT